This TCR beta chain was identified during a study of blood T cell repertoires in COVID-19. In the original processing: Amplified reference gene primers provided the basis for estimating nucleated cell counts. Assay: immunoSEQ multiplex PCR; the TCRdb copy retains only in-frame clones and omits some. The V and J calls and clone size are taken from that table; D and trimming were inferred from the DNA. Of about 300,000 clones detected, 85% to 90% appear once; the ten largest clones hold about 4.2%. After removal of 5 bases from V and 7 bases from J, the junction contained 9 bases not matched to a gene. The V gene's germline CDR1 is SGHTA and CDR2 FQGNSA. This CDR3 region has 15 residues.

Input material: peripheral blood. The gene calls are TRBV7-2 and TRBJ2-1; 9 bases fit TRBD2. The sequence derives from a man in his forties or fifties with acute or convalescent COVID-19. The CDR3 loop reads CASSPKTSGRNEQFF. DNA of the CDR3: TGTGCCAGCAGCCCGAAGACTAGCGGACGGAATGAGCAGTTCTTC.